Listed below are T cell receptor beta chains from one sample, sequenced in a study of cytomegalovirus exposure and HLA in healthy donors. Measured with immunoSEQ multiplex PCR; TCRdb has only the in-frame clones, and not every one. The table has a few hundred thousand clones, under 90% seen once; the top ten hold roughly 0.31%. Sequencing input: PBMCs. These receptors all come from a girl aged 2 to 9 in good health and CMV-seronegative. CDR3s include the opening cysteine and the closing phenylalanine or tryptophan. Fields, in order: V gene, J gene, CDR3 protein.

TRBV5-1	TRBJ2-7	CASSWNGINAYEQYF
TRBV9	TRBJ2-3	CASSGVSGPITDTQYF
TRBV5-4	TRBJ1-1	CASSFLTGENTEAFF
TRBV7-9	TRBJ2-7	CASGRDRGYDEQYF
TRBV4-2	TRBJ2-2	CASSQDFYGGGRTGELFF
TRBV13	TRBJ1-1	CASSDYRQEMNTEAFF
TRBV6-5	TRBJ1-5	CASRAGENQPQHF
TRBV6-5	TRBJ1-1	CASSWDSGREAFF
TRBV15	TRBJ1-4	CATSRGFYYDGEKLFF
TRBV9	TRBJ2-3	CASSLRGALSTDTQYF
TRBV27	-	CASSRGRHEQYF
TRBV6-5	TRBJ1-2	CASSYTATGSEGYTF
TRBV21-1	TRBJ2-7	CASSAAYLLEQYF
TRBV27	TRBJ2-1	CASSSRAGGSYNEQFF
TRBV4-1	TRBJ2-6	CASSQERTGTKASGANVLTF
TRBV27	TRBJ2-7	CASSPASGIPEYF
TRBV6-5	TRBJ1-4	CASRATGFWEKLFF
TRBV7-6	TRBJ2-1	CASSRQGDGTGFDEQFF
TRBV10-3	TRBJ2-1	CAIRGLPGQTYNEQFF
TRBV6-1	TRBJ2-3	CASSVEEPDTQYF
TRBV4-2	TRBJ2-3	CASSQDMRVVTDTQYF